This T cell receptor beta chain was documented in a study of T cell responses to AZD1222 COVID-19 vaccine. V was clipped by 0 bases and J by 0 bases, with 9 bases between them. The germline V gene has CDR1 SGHRS and CDR2 YFSETQ. This CDR3 is built from 15 residues. Study outcomes and limitations: Spike regions recognized by vaccine-associated CD4 TCRs spanned the protein, led by 160-218 and 743-854.

In the case of this clone: Antigen: not known.

Using immunoSEQ multiplex PCR, the repertoire was profiled, and TCRdb retains in-frame clones only, with some absent. The profile shows about 150,000 clones, less than 95% of them singletons. Sequences were derived from peripheral blood, sampled 28 days after the second AZD1222 dose. The chain uses TRBV5-1 and TRBJ1-1, with D perhaps matching TRBD1 (5 bases). This TCR derives from an adult who received the AZD1222 COVID-19 vaccine. The CDR3 loop reads CASSLEGLMNTEAFF. For the CDR3, the DNA is TGCGCCAGCAGCTTGGAGGGACTGATGAACACTGAAGCTTTCTTT.